This T cell receptor beta chain was obtained from a study of T-cell memory formation after mild COVID-19 (dated by TCRdb to about 2021). About the full investigation: Most TCR sequence clusters were specific to one of the two donors. Longitudinal TCRalpha and TCRbeta repertoire sequencing tracked T-cell clones expanding and contracting after mild COVID-19 in a couple of donors. The cohort was made up of two young adult volunteers, one female and one male, who were previously healthy. Study-wide findings and limitations: Contracting CD4+ clones appeared mostly in the CM and EM memory subsets, whereas CD8+ clones were enriched in EMRA. Only two mild cases were covered by the study, and larger cohorts that include severe cases with pre-infection samples were considered necessary. From day 15 to 85, contracting clones showed balanced CD4/CD8 phenotypes, whereas a second wave of clones that expanded from day 15 to 37 leaned towards CD4+. The second-wave clones that peaked on day 37 were not confirmed to be SARS-CoV-2 specific. The detection of some responding clones in pre-infection memory suggests that pre-existing cross-reactive memory T cells joined the SARS-CoV-2 response.

Ficoll-Paque density gradient centrifugation was used to isolate PBMCs. V drops 4 bases and J drops 2 bases, leaving 9 bases in between. The CDR3 covers 14 residues, taking in both the cysteine and the phenylalanine. Only CDR3 DNA is held: 42 bases, read in frame from base 1. Via the germline V gene (reference sequence), CDR1 is MNHEY and CDR2 SMNVEV. Sequencing instrument: Illumina NovaSeq 6000. TCRalpha and TCRbeta cDNA libraries were built by 5'RACE with constant-segment primers, adding sample barcodes and unique molecular identifiers. RNA was extracted from every sample with Trizol reagent. Libraries were amplified in two PCR steps, with a second sample barcode and Illumina TruSeq adapters added in the second step. Sequencing of libraries was performed on an Illumina NovaSeq with 2 x 150 bp paired-end reads. On the authors' methods: With migec v1.2.7, reads were demultiplexed and then collapsed into UMI-guided consensus sequences. Using mixcr v2.1.11, UMI consensuses were aligned to TRA and TRB V and J templates and then assembled into clonotypes. Clonotypes were classified as expanded or contracted when called significant by both edgeR and NoisET, with noise models trained on biological replicates. For edgeR calls, a false discovery rate-adjusted p below 0.01 and a log2 fold-change threshold of 1 were applied. As an exploratory analysis of dynamics, max-normalized trajectories of the 1000 most abundant clonotypes were examined with PCA combined with hierarchical clustering. Each responding clone was given a CD4 or CD8 phenotype based on the CD4+ and CD8+ repertoires, which had been sequenced separately. In-frame beta chains were kept once TCRdb had trimmed the public reads at Q25 with fastp and called clones with MiXCR. Identical CDR3 proteins give one entry, which carries the most common genes and DNA. The V and J calls and clone size come from TCRdb's table, not from the authors' own analysis. The sample contains approximately 250,000 distinct CDR3 sequences, approximately 15% of them found a single time. 2.1% of the sample belongs to the ten largest clones.

This clonotype was observed a few times. Its antigen remains undetermined. Base qualities are not at hand, and no much larger clone is one base apart. The receptor was isolated from an adult woman who had mild COVID-19 (a few samples of this study predate the infection). The sample titles of this study are shuffled in the database, so cell type and time point are left out; the donor was told from shared clones. Material: PBMCs or a T cell subset sorted from them (not recorded which). The chain employs TRBV27 and TRBJ2-1; the D segment may tentatively be TRBD1 or TRBD2, each giving 5 matched bases. CDR3 region: CASSSGQTYNEQFF. The DNA is TGTGCCAGCAGTTCGGGGCAAACCTACAATGAGCAGTTCTTC.